This TCR beta chain appears in the sequencing data of a study of blood T cell repertoires in COVID-19. Under the authors' procedure: Amplifying reference gene primers gave estimates of nucleated cell counts. Sequenced by immunoSEQ multiplex PCR; TCRdb stores in-frame clones only, minus some. Clonal size and the V and J genes are those of that table, whereas D and trimming came from the DNA. The sample holds roughly 250,000 clones, about 80% seen once. The germline CDR1 and CDR2 sequences are LGHNA and YSLEER. This CDR3 comprises 18 residues. With 1 base clipped from V and 2 bases from J, the junction kept 7 bases outside the gene matches.

This TCR was sampled from a person aged 70 to 80 with COVID-19, enrolled during active disease. The chain is built from TRBV4-3 and TRBJ2-1; 11 nucleotides agree with TRBD1. Sample: peripheral blood. As DNA, the CDR3 is TGCGCCAGCAGCCAAGTTTGGACAGGGGGCGAAACCTACAATGAGCAGTTCTTC. Its translation is CASSQVWTGGETYNEQFF.